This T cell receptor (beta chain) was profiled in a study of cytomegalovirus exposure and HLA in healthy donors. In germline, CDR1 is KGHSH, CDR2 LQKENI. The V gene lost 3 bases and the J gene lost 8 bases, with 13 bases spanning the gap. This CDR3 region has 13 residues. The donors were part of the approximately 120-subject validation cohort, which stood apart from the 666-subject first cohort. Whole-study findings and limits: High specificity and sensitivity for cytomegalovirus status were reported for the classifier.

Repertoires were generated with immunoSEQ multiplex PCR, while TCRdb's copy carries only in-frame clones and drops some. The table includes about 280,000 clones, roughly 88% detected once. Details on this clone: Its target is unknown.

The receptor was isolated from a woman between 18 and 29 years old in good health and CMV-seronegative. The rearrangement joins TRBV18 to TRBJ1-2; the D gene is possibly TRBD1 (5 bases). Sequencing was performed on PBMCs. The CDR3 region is CASSPLEGEGYTF. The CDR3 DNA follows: TGTGCCAGCTCACCCCTGGAAGGGGAAGGCTACACCTTC.